What follows describes a single TCR beta chain. The target antigen is unknown. The authors used template switching to add a universal primer site and gave cDNA unique molecular identifiers. TCRdb re-called the 5' RACE reads with MiXCR, one entry per CDR3 protein. Here the sample spans hundreds of thousands of distinct CDR3 sequences, 15% to 20% being singletons. This record comes from a study of identical twins. Findings and caveats of the study: Insertions were reduced in abundant cord blood beta clonotypes but not in memory repertoires.

The CDR3 spans 13 residues. The germline V gene has CDR1 MGHDK and CDR2 SYGVNS. With V trimmed by 5 bases and J by 7 bases, 5 bases remained unmatched. A further study also used this sample, focusing on T cells expressing NK-cell markers. Turning to that study: The CD3+CD56-NKG2C+ fraction of a handful of donors was also led by these clonotypes. What remained unclear was the HCMV specificity of expanded NKG2C+ T cell clones.

The sequenced sample consisted of PBMCs. The clonotype originates from a woman under 30 in good health. J is TRBJ2-3 and V is TRBV25-1; 8 nucleotides match TRBD2. CDR3 sequence: CASSSGRSHTQYF. CDR3 DNA sequence: TGTGCCAGCAGTAGCGGGAGATCCCATACGCAGTATTTT.